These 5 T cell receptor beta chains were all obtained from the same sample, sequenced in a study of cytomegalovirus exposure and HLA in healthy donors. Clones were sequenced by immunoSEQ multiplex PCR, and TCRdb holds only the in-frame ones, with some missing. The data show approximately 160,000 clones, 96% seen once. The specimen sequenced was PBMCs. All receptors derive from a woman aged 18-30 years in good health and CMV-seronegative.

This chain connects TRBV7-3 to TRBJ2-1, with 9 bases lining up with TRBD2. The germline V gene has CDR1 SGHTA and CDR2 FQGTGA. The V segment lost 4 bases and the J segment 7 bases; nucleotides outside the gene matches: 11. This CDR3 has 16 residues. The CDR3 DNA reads TGTGCCAGCAGCTACGTAGCGGGGGCCAGACATAATGAGCAGTTCTTC. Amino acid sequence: CASSYVAGARHNEQFF. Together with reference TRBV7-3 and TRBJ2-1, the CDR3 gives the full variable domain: GAGVSQTPSNKVTEKGKYVELRCDPISGHTALYWYRQSLGQGPEFLIYFQGTGAADDSGLPNDRFFAVRPEGSVSTLKIQRTERGDSAVYLCASSYVAGARHNEQFFGPGTRLTVL.

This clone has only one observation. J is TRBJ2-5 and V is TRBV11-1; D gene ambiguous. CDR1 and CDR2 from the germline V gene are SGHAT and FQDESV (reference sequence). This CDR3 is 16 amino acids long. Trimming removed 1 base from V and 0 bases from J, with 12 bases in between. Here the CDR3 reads CASSLGRVWDQETQYF. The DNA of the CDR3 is TGTGCCAGCAGCTTAGGCCGGGTGTGGGACCAAGAGACCCAGTACTTC.

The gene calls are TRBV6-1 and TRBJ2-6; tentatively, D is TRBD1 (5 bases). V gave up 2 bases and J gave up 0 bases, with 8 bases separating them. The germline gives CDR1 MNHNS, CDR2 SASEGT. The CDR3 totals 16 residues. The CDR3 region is CASSELGVSGANVLTF. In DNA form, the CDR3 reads TGTGCCAGCAGTGAACTAGGGGTCTCTGGGGCCAACGTCCTGACTTTC.

Written as DNA, the CDR3 is TGCAGCGTTTCGTCAGTCTCTGGAAACACCATATATTTT. This translates into CSVSSVSGNTIYF. The chain carries TRBV29-1 and TRBJ1-3; D not certain. This CDR3 region has 13 residues. Trimming stripped 5 bases from V and 0 bases from J, with 8 bases between. Germline CDR1 and CDR2: SQVTM and ANQGSEA. Full variable domain (outside the CDR3, taken from reference TRBV29-1 and TRBJ1-3): SAVISQKPSRDICQRGTSLTIQCQVDSQVTMMFWYRQQPGQSLTLIATANQGSEATYESGFVIDKFPISRPNLTFSTLTVSNMSPEDSSIYLCSVSSVSGNTIYFGEGSWLTVV.

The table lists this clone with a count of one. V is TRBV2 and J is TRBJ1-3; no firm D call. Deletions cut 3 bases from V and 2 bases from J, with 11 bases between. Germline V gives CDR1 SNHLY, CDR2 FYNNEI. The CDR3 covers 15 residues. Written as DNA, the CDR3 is TGTGCCAGCAGTGATGAGGGAGTCCCTGGAAACACCATATATTTT. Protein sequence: CASSDEGVPGNTIYF.